The 7 T cell receptor beta chains given below trace back to one sample, sequenced in a study of T cell repertoires in cytomegalovirus infection (dated by TCRdb to about 2019). These reads were obtained on an Illumina HiSeq 1500. TCRdb reprocessing: public reads trimmed at Q25 with fastp, clones called with MiXCR, in-frame beta chains kept. One record per CDR3 amino acid sequence lists the most common genes and DNA. In all, the sample holds about 360,000 distinct CDR3 sequences, and 18% of those were seen once. Clones ranked in the top ten supply roughly 8.7% of the sample. Material: PBMCs. These receptor sequences come from a human donor in good health (CMV status not recorded). Some clones in this sample may be carry-over from other donors' samples.

This clonotype appeared many times. CDR3 DNA: TGTGCCAGCAGCCCCCGGCTAGCGAGATACAATGAGTGCGAGTTCTTC. Translating gives CASSPRLARYNECEFF. The chain links TRBV6-2 or TRBV6-3 to TRBJ2-1; D might be TRBD2 (6 bases). This CDR3 is 16 amino acids long. With 6 bases removed from V and 14 bases from J, the gap between germline ends came to 29 bases. Germline lookup yields CDR1 MNHEY and CDR2 SVGEGT.

There are a few counts of this clonotype. The V call is TRBV6-2 or TRBV6-3, the J call TRBJ2-4, with 7 nucleotides matching TRBD2. The V gene end was trimmed by 2 bases and the J gene end by 8 bases; junction bases not matched to a gene: 6. Germline values: CDR1 MNHEY, CDR2 SVGEGT. The CDR3 is 14 residues long. The CDR3 loop is CASSYGGSSYIQYF. The CDR3 region has the DNA TGTGCCAGCAGTTACGGCGGGAGCTCGTACATTCAGTACTTC.

The gene calls are TRBV12-3 or TRBV12-4 and TRBJ1-2; TRBD1 might be the D (5 bases). This CDR3 has 11 amino acids. Trimming removed 4 bases at V and 8 bases at J, with 8 bases between. Here the CDR3 reads CASSWGRGYTF. CDR3 nucleotides: TGTGCCAGCAGTTGGGGCAGGGGCTACACCTTC.

The J gene is TRBJ2-5, the V gene TRBV6-1; weak D call: TRBD1 (5 bases). The germline CDR1 and CDR2 sequences are MNHNS and SASEGT. The CDR3 loop spans 14 amino acids. Trimming shortened V by 1 base and J by 1 base, and 7 bases separated the two germline ends. The CDR3 DNA reads as TGTGCCAGCAGTGAAGACAGGACCCAAGAGACCCAGTACTTC. Amino acid sequence: CASSEDRTQETQYF.

This clonotype came up many times. V gene TRBV6-2 or TRBV6-3 combines with J gene TRBJ2-1, with D unclear. The V end was cut by 0 bases, the J end by 6 bases, with 3 bases between. Looked up from germline, CDR1 is MNHEY and CDR2 is SVGEGT. The CDR3 runs to 12 residues. This CDR3 reads CASSYSSNEQFF. The CDR3 coding sequence is TGTGCCAGCAGTTACTCAAGCAATGAGCAGTTCTTC.

Ten or more counts support this clonotype. The genes are TRBV20-1 and TRBJ1-1; TRBD1 is a possible D gene (5 bases). The CDR3 runs to 12 residues. Germline lookup yields CDR1 DFQATT and CDR2 SNEGSKA (reference sequence). The V and J ends lost 3 bases and 11 bases respectively, with 16 bases between them. CDR3 residues: CSASARVEGAFF. The CDR3 DNA reads as TGCAGTGCTAGCGCGAGGGTCGAGGGGGCTTTCTTT.

This clonotype was recorded many times. V usage is TRBV2 and J usage is TRBJ1-1, with 8 nucleotides matching TRBD1. The length of the CDR3 is 13 residues. Germline lookup yields CDR1 SNHLY and CDR2 FYNNEI. Unmatched junction bases numbered 4, after V lost 6 bases and J lost 4 bases. DNA of the CDR3: TGTGCCAGCAGGGACAGGGCCCCCACTGAAGCTTTCTTT. Translated: CASRDRAPTEAFF.